Presented here are 14 T cell receptor beta chains from one specimen sequenced in a study of Ad26.COV2.S vaccination and SARS-CoV-2 variants. Treatment of the sample: roughly 20 received Ad26.COV2.S at low or high dose, single or two shots; about 5 received placebo; per-sample allocation not given. The samples date from day 63 after the first vaccine or placebo injection. TCRdb keeps only in-frame clones here, not all; method: immunoSEQ multiplex PCR. Of about 420,000 clones in the sample, approximately 87% were seen once. Sequenced material: peripheral blood, taken in a trial of Ad26.COV2.S vaccine versus placebo. All receptors derive from a person aged 18-60 years who received the Ad26.COV2.S COVID-19 vaccine or a placebo.

V usage is TRBV4-1 and J usage is TRBJ2-2; D is undetermined. Germline CDR1 MGHRA, CDR2 YSYEKL. This CDR3 has 14 residues. V was shortened by 4 bases and J by 7 bases, with 13 bases between the two germline ends. DNA for the CDR3: TGCGCCAGCAGCCTTGACGGAGAGGTCGGGGAGCTGTTTTTT. Its protein product is CASSLDGEVGELFF.

V is TRBV15 and J is TRBJ2-1; D gene ambiguous. Germline-derived CDR1 and CDR2 are LNHNV and YYDKDF (reference sequence). This CDR3 is 16 amino acids long. Trimming removed 0 bases at V and 2 bases at J, with 11 bases between. The CDR3 sequence: CATSRDRARAYNEQFF. The CDR3 region has the DNA TGTGCCACCAGCAGAGATCGGGCACGGGCCTACAATGAGCAGTTCTTC.

The rearrangement links TRBV15 to TRBJ2-7, with 7 bases aligning to TRBD1. V gave up 4 bases and J gave up 3 bases; unmatched junction bases: 6. CDR1 is LNHNV and CDR2 is YYDKDF in the germline V gene (reference sequence). The CDR3 extends over 14 amino acids. CDR3 protein: CATSTDRNFYEQYF. The CDR3 nucleotides are TGTGCCACCAGCACGGACAGGAACTTCTACGAGCAGTACTTC. The variable domain in full, with the rest retrieved from reference TRBV15 and TRBJ2-7, is DAMVIQNPRYQVTQFGKPVTLSCSQTLNHNVMYWYQQKSSQAPKLLFHYYDKDFNNEADTPDNFQSRRPNTSFCFLDIRSPGLGDTAMYLCATSTDRNFYEQYFGPGTRLTVT.

The chain carries TRBV7-3 and TRBJ2-5; TRBD2 might be the D (7 bases). V lost 4 bases and J 3 bases, leaving 15 bases between the germline ends. The CDR3 consists of 15 residues. Germline V CDR1 and CDR2: SGHTA, FQGTGA. The CDR3 DNA is TGTGCCAGCAGCTCCCTGGGAGGGGGGGAAGAGACCCAGTACTTC. The encoded protein is CASSSLGGGEETQYF.

This rearrangement joins TRBV7-9 to TRBJ1-1, with a possible D match to TRBD1 (5 bases). Looked up from germline, CDR1 is SEHNR and CDR2 is FQNEAQ (reference sequence). The CDR3 is 16 residues long. Deletions cut 5 bases from V and 0 bases from J, with 16 bases between. The CDR3 protein is CASSRGKRRMNTEAFF. CDR3 DNA: TGTGCCAGCAGCCGGGGGAAAAGGAGAATGAACACTGAAGCTTTCTTT.

The chain carries TRBV6-2 or TRBV6-3 and TRBJ1-6; unclear D gene. CDR3 length: 15 residues. Trimming took 4 bases from V and 13 from J, leaving 20 bases between them. Per the germline V gene, CDR1 is MNHEY and CDR2 is SVGEGT. The CDR3 DNA follows: TGTGCCAGCAGTTTCACCGGGCCTCGAGCGGCGCCCCTCCACTTT. Its protein product is CASSFTGPRAAPLHF.

A single count supports this clone. This chain connects TRBV3-1 (or the pseudogene TRBV3-2) to TRBJ2-7; 10 nucleotides line up with TRBD2. Per germline, CDR1 LGHDT and CDR2 YNNKEL (reference sequence). Trimming removed 0 bases from V and 0 bases from J; junction bases left unmatched: 5. This CDR3 contains 17 residues. The CDR3 DNA reads TGTGCCAGCAGCCAAGATAGGAGCGGGGGGGCCTCCTACGAGCAGTACTTC. Amino acids: CASSQDRSGGASYEQYF.

This chain connects TRBV19 to TRBJ1-5; 8 nucleotides agree with TRBD1. Germline lookup yields CDR1 LNHDA and CDR2 SQIVND (reference sequence). There are 14 residues in the CDR3. Trimming at V came to 5 bases and at J to 6 bases, leaving 6 bases not matched to a gene. The chain's CDR3 is CASSDRGGTQPQHF. CDR3 nucleotides: TGTGCCAGTAGTGACAGGGGAGGCACTCAGCCCCAGCATTTT.

The chain has TRBV21-1 and TRBJ2-3; TRBD2 is taken as the D call from the table, unchecked against the DNA. TRBV21-1 is a pseudogene. The CDR3 sequence is 16 residues long. The CDR3 nucleotides are TGTGCCAGCAGCAAAGAGGCTAGCGGGGTTACAGATACGCAGTATTTT. This encodes CASSKEASGVTDTQYF.

V gene TRBV15 combines with J gene TRBJ2-5; D possibly corresponds to TRBD2 (5 bases). V lost 0 bases, J lost 2 bases, and 19 bases lay in between. The CDR3 sequence is 18 residues long. Germline CDR1 and CDR2: LNHNV and YYDKDF (reference sequence). The CDR3 nucleotides read TGTGCCACCAGCAGAGATAAGTCGGGGAATACAAATCAAGAGACCCAGTACTTC. It is translated as CATSRDKSGNTNQETQYF.

In its sample, this clone was seen a few times. The chain links TRBV9 to TRBJ1-4; TRBD1 aligns across 7 bases. CDR1 SGDLS and CDR2 YYNGEE come from the germline V gene. This CDR3 is 16 amino acids long. V lost 0 bases and J lost 5; bases outside the gene matches: 7. CDR3 protein: CASSVGPAGGNEKLFF. CDR3 nucleotides: TGTGCCAGCAGCGTAGGCCCGGCAGGGGGGAATGAAAAACTGTTTTTT.

J is TRBJ2-7 and V is TRBV14, with a possible D match to TRBD2 (5 bases). This CDR3 has 15 residues. CDR1 and CDR2 from the germline V gene are SGHDN and FVKESK. With 4 bases removed from V and 3 bases from J, the gap between germline ends came to 16 bases. CDR3 region: CASSLLGRLNYEQYF. CDR3 in DNA: TGTGCCAGCAGCCTACTAGGTCGGCTAAACTACGAGCAGTACTTC.

This chain connects TRBV6-2 or TRBV6-3 to TRBJ2-5; 15 bases fit TRBD2. The V gene's germline CDR1 is MNHEY and CDR2 SVGEGT. Losses at the gene ends were 5 bases for V and 4 bases for J; bases not matched to a gene: 5. This CDR3 region has 16 residues. CDR3 nucleotide sequence: TGTGCCAGCAGTCCCGGGACTAGCGGGGGGCGAGAGACCCAGTACTTC. Translating gives CASSPGTSGGRETQYF.

In the case of this clone: Distinct nucleotide sequences in the sample also encode this CDR3. The V and J genes are TRBV28 and TRBJ2-1, with 15 bases that match TRBD2. After removal of 3 bases from V and 6 bases from J, the junction contained 0 bases not matched to a gene. This CDR3 is built from 15 residues. The germline V gene has CDR1 MDHEN and CDR2 SYDVKM. CDR3 sequence reads: CASSLGLAGGNEQFF. The CDR3 DNA follows: TGTGCCAGCAGTTTGGGACTAGCGGGGGGCAATGAGCAGTTCTTC.